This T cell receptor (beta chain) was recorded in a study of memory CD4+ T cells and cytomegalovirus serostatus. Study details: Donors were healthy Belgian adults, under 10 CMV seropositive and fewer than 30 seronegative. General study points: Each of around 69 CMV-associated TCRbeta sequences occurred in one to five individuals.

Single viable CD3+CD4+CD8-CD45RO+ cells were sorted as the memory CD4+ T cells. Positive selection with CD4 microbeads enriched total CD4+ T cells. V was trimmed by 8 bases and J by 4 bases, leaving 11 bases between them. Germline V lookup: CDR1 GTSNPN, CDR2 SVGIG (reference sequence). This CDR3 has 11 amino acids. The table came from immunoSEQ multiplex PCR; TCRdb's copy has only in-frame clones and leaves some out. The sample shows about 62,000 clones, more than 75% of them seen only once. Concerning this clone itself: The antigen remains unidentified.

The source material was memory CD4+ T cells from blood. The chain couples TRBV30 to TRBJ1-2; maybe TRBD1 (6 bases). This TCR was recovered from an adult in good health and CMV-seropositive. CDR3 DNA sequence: TGTGCCCACTCCAGGGGCTATGGCTACACCTTC. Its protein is CAHSRGYGYTF. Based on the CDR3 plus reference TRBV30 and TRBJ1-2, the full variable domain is SQTIHQWPATLVQPVGSPLSLECTVEGTSNPNLYWYRQAAGRGLQLLFYSVGIGQISSEVPQNLSASRPQDRQFILSSKKLLLSDSGFYLCAHSRGYGYTFGSGTRLTVV.